These 20 T cell receptor beta chains share one sample of origin, sequenced in a study of shared clonotypes between healthy human individuals. Assay: immunoSEQ multiplex PCR; the TCRdb copy retains only in-frame clones and omits some. This table has some 2,500,000 clones, roughly 93% appearing once. Sequences were obtained from naive CD4+ T cells from PBMCs. Subset specified: CD45RA+ positively selected. All receptors come from a young man in good health. Some clones in this sample may be carry-over from other donors' samples.

This chain links TRBV6-1 with TRBJ1-6; 7 bases map to TRBD1. Losses at the gene ends were 5 bases for V and 6 bases for J; bases not matched to a gene: 7. The germline gives CDR1 MNHNS, CDR2 SASEGT. This CDR3 is built from 15 residues. This chain's CDR3 is CASSSPGQPNSPLHF. The CDR3 DNA reads as TGTGCCAGCAGTTCACCGGGACAGCCTAATTCACCCCTCCACTTT.

The chain is built from TRBV5-1 and TRBJ1-1; D is ambiguous. The CDR3 is made up of 14 amino acids. Germline lookup yields CDR1 SGHRS and CDR2 YFSETQ. Trimming stripped 4 bases from V and 4 bases from J, with 14 bases between. The CDR3 coding sequence is TGCGCCAGCAGCGTGGATATGAGCGCCACTGAAGCTTTCTTT. It yields the protein CASSVDMSATEAFF.

CDR3 in DNA: TGTGCCTGGCGAGTCCCGTACTTTTATAATGAGCAGTTCTTC. Translation gives CAWRVPYFYNEQFF. This chain links TRBV30 with TRBJ2-1; unclear D gene. The CDR3 contains 14 residues. CDR1 and CDR2 (germline): GTSNPN, SVGIG (reference sequence). Deletions cut 5 bases from V and 7 bases from J, with 18 bases between.

The chain recombines TRBV4-3 with TRBJ2-2, with 8 nucleotides matching TRBD2. The CDR3 is 18 residues long. Germline values: CDR1 LGHNA, CDR2 YSLEER. Trimming removed 1 base from V and 0 bases from J; junction bases left unmatched: 7. CDR3 amino acids: CASSQVSGTSSNTGELFF. The CDR3 DNA reads TGCGCCAGCAGCCAAGTTTCAGGGACTAGTTCGAACACCGGGGAGCTGTTTTTT.

This sequence joins TRBV16 and TRBJ1-2; 7 nucleotides line up with TRBD1. Germline V lookup: CDR1 KGHSY, CDR2 FQNENV. The length of the CDR3 is 13 residues. Losses at the gene ends were 7 bases for V and 2 bases for J; bases not matched to a gene: 4. CDR3 sequence (DNA): TGTGCCAGCAAGAGGGACAGCAACTATGGCTACACCTTC. It codes for CASKRDSNYGYTF. Drawing the rest from reference TRBV16 and TRBJ1-2, the complete variable domain is GEEVAQTPKHLVRGEGQKAKLYCAPIKGHSYVFWYQQVLKNEFKFLISFQNENVFDETGMPKERFSAKCLPNSPCSLEIQATKLEDSAVYFCASKRDSNYGYTFGSGTRLTVV.

This clone has just one count. The chain recombines TRBV28 with TRBJ2-6, with 9 bases matching TRBD1. The CDR3 has 17 amino acids. Germline lookup yields CDR1 MDHEN and CDR2 SYDVKM. V trimming: 7 bases; J trimming: 0 bases; junction bases outside the gene matches: 7. The CDR3 nucleotides read TGTGCCAGCACCCGAGACAGGGGGTACTCTGGGGCCAACGTCCTGACTTTC. Translating it yields CASTRDRGYSGANVLTF.

The chain combines TRBV28 with TRBJ2-5, with 7 positions matching TRBD2. J gave up 5 bases and V 3 bases, and 6 bases lay outside the gene matches. Looked up from germline, CDR1 is MDHEN and CDR2 is SYDVKM. The CDR3 has 14 amino acids. The CDR3 DNA sequence: TGTGCCAGCAGTTTCGGCGGGAGTGCTGAGACCCAGTACTTC. Translation gives CASSFGGSAETQYF.

The CDR3 DNA reads TGTGCCAGCAGTTGGGACAGCTATGGCTACACCTTC. This encodes CASSWDSYGYTF. V is TRBV2 and J is TRBJ1-2; the match to TRBD1 covers 7 bases. Germline V gene data show CDR1 as SNHLY and CDR2 as FYNNEI. V lost 5 bases, J lost 4 bases, and 1 base stayed unmatched. CDR3 size: 12 residues. The whole variable domain, remainder taken from reference TRBV2 and TRBJ1-2, is EPEVTQTPSHQVTQMGQEVILRCVPISNHLYFYWYRQILGQKVEFLVSFYNNEISEKSEIFDDQFSVERPDGSNFTLKIRSTKLEDSAMYFCASSWDSYGYTFGSGTRLTVV.

The rearrangement uses TRBV28 and TRBJ2-1; TRBD1 agrees at 11 bases. CDR3 length: 15 amino acids. CDR1 and CDR2 (germline): MDHEN, SYDVKM. J was trimmed by 6 bases and V by 3 bases; bases with no gene match: 4. The CDR3 DNA reads TGTGCCAGCAGTTTGGGACAGGGGGTTGGCAATGAGCAGTTCTTC. It yields the protein CASSLGQGVGNEQFF.

About this clone itself: An end of the junction differs from the germline gene, which may be a read error. The rearrangement links TRBV29-1 to TRBJ2-5; D not resolved. Germline V gene sequence: CDR1 SQVTM, CDR2 ANQGSEA. CDR3 length: 11 amino acids. This CDR3 is CGVVLAETQYF. CDR3 nucleotide sequence: TGCGGCGTTGTCCTGGCGGAGACCCAGTACTTC.

The V call is TRBV6-5, the J call TRBJ1-2, with 7 positions matching TRBD1. The CDR3 totals 14 residues. Unmatched junction bases numbered 7, after V lost 5 bases and J lost 4 bases. Germline CDR1 and CDR2: MNHEY and SVGAGI. Written as DNA, the CDR3 is TGTGCCAGCAGTATCGGACAGGCGGGCTATGGCTACACCTTC. This sequence encodes CASSIGQAGYGYTF.

In this sample, this clone turned up a few times. Other DNA sequences from this sample encode an identical CDR3 as well. The chain has TRBV9 and TRBJ2-1; D gene ambiguous. Germline V gene sequence: CDR1 SGDLS, CDR2 YYNGEE. Trimming removed 1 base at V and 3 bases at J, with 5 bases between. The CDR3 is 13 residues long. This CDR3 reads CASSVSGYNEQFF. Here the CDR3 DNA reads TGTGCCAGCAGCGTATCTGGCTACAATGAGCAGTTCTTC.

The sample holds one count of this clone. V gene TRBV5-4 combines with J gene TRBJ2-6; TRBD1 might be the D (7 bases). Germline V gene data show CDR1 as SGHNT and CDR2 as YYREEE (reference sequence). V lost 2 bases, J lost 7 bases, and 13 bases lay in between. This CDR3 is built from 15 residues. The CDR3 DNA reads TGTGCCAGCAGCTTATCCAGGGGGGTTGCCAACGTCCTGACTTTC. Encoded protein: CASSLSRGVANVLTF.

About this clone itself: The same CDR3 also results from other DNA sequences found in this sample. The chain links TRBV11-2 to TRBJ1-1, with a weak D call TRBD1 (6 bases). V was clipped by 1 base and J by 2 bases, with 8 bases between them. Germline V gene sequence: CDR1 SGHAT, CDR2 FQNNGV. The CDR3 loop spans 14 amino acids. For the CDR3, the DNA is TGTGCCAGCAGCTTAGTAGGGGGAAACACTGAAGCTTTCTTT. It encodes CASSLVGGNTEAFF.

V and J are TRBV5-4 and TRBJ2-5, with D perhaps matching TRBD1 (6 bases). Trimming took off 5 bases at V and 5 bases at J, with 13 bases between the two ends. Germline values: CDR1 SGHNT, CDR2 YYREEE (reference sequence). This CDR3 is 13 amino acids long. In DNA form, the CDR3 reads TGTGCCAGCAGAACAGGGTTGGAGGAGACCCAGTACTTC. Translation gives CASRTGLEETQYF. Filled out from reference TRBV5-4 and TRBJ2-5, the complete variable domain reads ETGVTQSPTHLIKTRGQQVTLRCSSQSGHNTVSWYQQALGQGPQFIFQYYREEENGRGNFPPRFSGLQFPNYSSELNVNALELDDSALYLCASRTGLEETQYFGPGTRLLVL.

This chain joins TRBV20-1 and TRBJ1-2; 7 bases align to TRBD1. There are 10 residues in the CDR3. CDR1 and CDR2 (germline): DFQATT, SNEGSKA (reference sequence). The J segment lost 7 bases and the V segment lost 4 bases, leaving 0 bases of the junction unmatched. The CDR3 is CSANRGGYTF. Written as DNA, the CDR3 is TGCAGTGCTAACAGGGGTGGCTACACCTTC.

The chain couples TRBV29-1 to TRBJ2-1, with 11 bases lining up with TRBD2. CDR3 size: 16 residues. Germline CDR1 reads SQVTM; CDR2 reads ANQGSEA. Trimming at V came to 5 bases and at J to 7 bases, leaving 13 bases not matched to a gene. CDR3 nucleotides: TGCAGCGTTTTCTATTTAGCGGGAGGGTGGGGGAATGAGCAGTTCTTC. Protein sequence: CSVFYLAGGWGNEQFF.

The V call is TRBV11-2, the J call TRBJ2-1, with TRBD2 matching 9 bases. V was pared by 2 bases and J by 4 bases, with 6 bases of the junction left unmatched. This CDR3 region has 16 residues. Germline values: CDR1 SGHAT, CDR2 FQNNGV. CDR3 amino acids: CASSLLGGRGYNEQFF. In nucleotides, the CDR3 is TGTGCCAGCAGCTTACTGGGCGGGAGGGGTTACAATGAGCAGTTCTTC.

The chain links TRBV25-1 to TRBJ2-1, with 7 bases lining up with TRBD2. V gave up 5 bases and J gave up 3 bases; unmatched junction bases: 16. Per germline, CDR1 MGHDK and CDR2 SYGVNS. This CDR3 region has 18 residues. This CDR3 reads CASSPSTGWWEGYNEQFF. The CDR3 DNA follows: TGTGCCAGCAGTCCCTCTACTGGATGGTGGGAGGGCTACAATGAGCAGTTCTTC.

The rearrangement joins TRBV7-8 to TRBJ1-2; 7 bases fit TRBD1. The CDR3 is made up of 16 amino acids. Germline V gives CDR1 SGHVS, CDR2 FQNEAQ. Trimming took 5 bases from V and 6 from J; bases not matched to a gene: 15. Here the CDR3 DNA reads TGTGCCAGCAGCCTTGCGCGGATTCGACAGGGCGATGGCTACACCTTC. Protein product: CASSLARIRQGDGYTF.